The 12 T cell receptor beta chains below were found in one sample sequenced in a study of T cells in Graves' hyperthyroidism and ophthalmopathy. TCR beta CDR3 regions were amplified from RNA. HTBI primers were the set used in a first-round RT-PCR of the TCR CDR3. One entry per CDR3 protein, called by TCRdb with MiXCR from the multiplex PCR reads. The sample includes about 640,000 distinct CDR3 sequences, around 20% of them seen just once. The sequencing input was blood. These receptors all stem from a man aged 25-45 years with Graves' ophthalmopathy.

The rearrangement joins TRBV18 to TRBJ2-7, with D possibly being TRBD1 (6 bases). The CDR3 is 14 amino acids. The V gene's germline CDR1 is KGHSH and CDR2 LQKENI. Trimming took off 3 bases at V and 1 base at J, with 10 bases between the two ends. As DNA, the CDR3 is TGTGCCAGCTCACCCCCCGGACAGTCCTACGAGCAGTACTTC. Residues: CASSPPGQSYEQYF. Together with reference TRBV18 and TRBJ2-7, the CDR3 gives the full variable domain: NAGVMQNPRHLVRRRGQEARLRCSPMKGHSHVYWYRQLPEEGLKFMVYLQKENIIDESGMPKERFSAEFPKEGPSILRIQQVVRGDSAAYFCASSPPGQSYEQYFGPGTRLTVT.

A few counts support this clonotype. For the CDR3, the DNA is TGCGCCAGCATGGGACAGGGGGCCGGCGGCCCTGAAGCTTTCTTT. Translation: CASMGQGAGGPEAFF. The chain carries TRBV10-1 and TRBJ1-1; the match to TRBD1 covers 12 bases. The CDR3 is 15 amino acids. Germline CDR1 is WNHNN and CDR2 is SYGVQD (reference sequence). With V trimmed by 7 bases and J by 6 bases, 9 bases remained unmatched.

This clonotype has a count of ten or more. The chain carries TRBV3-1 and TRBJ2-7; D perhaps matches TRBD2 (6 bases). Germline CDR1 reads LGHDT; CDR2 reads YNNKEL (reference sequence). Trimming shortened V by 1 base and J by 0 bases, and 7 bases separated the two germline ends. The CDR3 has 14 residues. The CDR3 loop reads CASSQGRDSYEQYF. The CDR3, as DNA: TGTGCCAGCAGCCAAGGGAGGGACTCCTACGAGCAGTACTTC.

This clonotype has ten or more counts. The genes are TRBV30 and TRBJ2-1; D is unclear. This CDR3 region has 13 residues. CDR1 GTSNPN and CDR2 SVGIG come from the germline V gene (reference sequence). The ends were cut back, 6 bases at V and 4 bases at J, with 13 bases in the middle. The DNA for the CDR3 is TGTGCCTGTGACACGGTGGGGTACAATGAGCAGTTCTTC. This sequence encodes CACDTVGYNEQFF.

The rearrangement uses TRBV19 and TRBJ1-1, with TRBD1 matching 10 bases. This CDR3 has 16 amino acids. V shed 2 bases, J shed 1 base, and the junction held 4 bases outside the gene matches. Germline-derived CDR1 and CDR2 are LNHDA and SQIVND (reference sequence). The DNA for the CDR3 is TGTGCCAGTAGTATAAGGGACAGGGGCTGGAACACTGAAGCTTTCTTT. Translating it yields CASSIRDRGWNTEAFF.

The V gene is TRBV27, the J gene TRBJ2-2; 10 nucleotides align to TRBD2. The V segment lost 1 base and the J segment 6 bases; nucleotides outside the gene matches: 5. Per the germline V gene, CDR1 is MNHEY and CDR2 is SMNVEV (reference sequence). CDR3 length equals 16 residues. CDR3 region: CASSLLSSGGAGELFF. In DNA form, the CDR3 reads TGTGCCAGCAGTTTATTATCTAGCGGGGGAGCCGGGGAGCTGTTTTTT.

J is TRBJ2-6 and V is TRBV3-1; D call uncertain. CDR1 is LGHDT and CDR2 is YNNKEL in the germline V gene (reference sequence). The V and J ends lost 1 base and 0 bases respectively, with 4 bases between them. The CDR3 covers 15 residues. DNA of the CDR3: TGTGCCAGCAGCCAAGGTTACTCTGGGGCCAACGTCCTGACTTTC. This encodes CASSQGYSGANVLTF.

This clonotype was counted a few times. This chain connects TRBV12-3 or TRBV12-4 to TRBJ2-1; D gene unclear. The CDR3 totals 13 residues. Trimming removed 3 bases at V and 8 bases at J, with 11 bases between. The CDR3 DNA follows: TGTGCCAGCAGTTTGAGGACGACTCATGAGCAGTTCTTC. Its protein is CASSLRTTHEQFF.

This clonotype was counted many times. Here the CDR3 reads CASSQVVPNPLNEQFF. The CDR3 DNA follows: TGTGCCAGCAGCCAAGTGGTCCCTAATCCGCTCAATGAGCAGTTCTTC. V is TRBV14 and J is TRBJ2-1; D is undetermined. Trimming removed 1 base at V and 6 bases at J, with 16 bases between. This CDR3 has 16 residues. Germline CDR1 reads SGHDN; CDR2 reads FVKESK.

This clonotype was observed many times. This chain links TRBV18 with TRBJ1-1, with D hard to call. The CDR3 has 15 amino acids. Germline CDR1 is KGHSH and CDR2 is LQKENI. The germline V and J ends were trimmed by 0 bases and 0 bases, with 8 bases remaining between them. The CDR3 loop is CASSPPRALNTEAFF. The CDR3 nucleotides read TGTGCCAGCTCACCACCGAGGGCACTGAACACTGAAGCTTTCTTT.

This clonotype showed up just a few times. The chain is built from TRBV5-5 and TRBJ1-1; D unclear. V gave up 0 bases and J gave up 1 base, with 10 bases separating them. The CDR3 covers 15 residues. CDR1 is SGHKS, CDR2 YYEKEE, per germline (reference sequence). The CDR3: CASSLVPRKNTEAFF. The CDR3 DNA follows: TGTGCCAGCAGCTTGGTTCCGAGAAAGAACACTGAAGCTTTCTTT.

This clonotype was recorded a few times. The chain has TRBV7-9 and TRBJ1-5; no reliable D call. The CDR3 extends over 14 amino acids. CDR1 is SEHNR and CDR2 is FQNEAQ in the germline V gene (reference sequence). Trimming left V 4 bases short and J 4 bases short, with 11 bases between. CDR3 coding DNA: TGTGCCAGCAGCTCCAGTTTCACGAATCAGCCCCAGCATTTT. It translates to CASSSSFTNQPQHF.